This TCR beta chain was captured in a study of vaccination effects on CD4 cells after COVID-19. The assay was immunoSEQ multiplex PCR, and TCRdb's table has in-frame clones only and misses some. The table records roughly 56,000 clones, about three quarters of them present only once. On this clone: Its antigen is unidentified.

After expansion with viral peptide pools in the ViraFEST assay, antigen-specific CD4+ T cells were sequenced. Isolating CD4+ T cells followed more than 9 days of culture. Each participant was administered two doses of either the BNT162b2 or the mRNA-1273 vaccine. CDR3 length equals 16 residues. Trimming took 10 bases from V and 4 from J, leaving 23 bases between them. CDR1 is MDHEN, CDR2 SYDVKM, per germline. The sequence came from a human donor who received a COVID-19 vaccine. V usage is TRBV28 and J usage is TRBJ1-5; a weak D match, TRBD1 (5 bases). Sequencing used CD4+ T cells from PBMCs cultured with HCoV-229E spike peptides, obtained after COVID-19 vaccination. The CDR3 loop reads CATTPGGSNGNQPQHF. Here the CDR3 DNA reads TGTGCCACCACCCCCGGGGGGTCTAATGGTAATCAGCCCCAGCATTTT.